This T cell receptor (beta chain) was captured in a study of cytomegalovirus exposure and HLA in healthy donors. PCR amplification relied on 60 Vbeta primers (plus 13 Jbeta primers). Profiling relied on immunoSEQ multiplex PCR, and the TCRdb table lists in-frame clones only, not all of them. In the table there are roughly 180,000 clones, around 80% of which are singletons. This CDR3 has 17 residues. Unmatched junction bases numbered 16, after V lost 7 bases and J lost 2 bases. CDR1 LGHNT and CDR2 FRNRAP come from the germline V gene. Study observations and caveats: Owing to their indistinguishability, certain V segments, notably TRBV6-2 and TRBV6-3, were excluded.

Points on this clone: The antigen is undetermined.

The sample consisted of PBMCs. The TCR sequence derives from a woman under 40 in good health and CMV-seropositive. V gene TRBV12-5 combines with J gene TRBJ2-5; 7 bases are shared with TRBD2. CDR3 in amino acids: CASALGGLPAVQETQYF. The CDR3 coding sequence is TGTGCTAGTGCCTTGGGGGGACTACCCGCCGTTCAAGAGACCCAGTACTTC.